The next 26 T cell receptor beta chains were all read from a single sample in a study of beta chain features in type 1 diabetes (dated by TCRdb to 2016 to 2019). Summary of the overall study and its limitations: A moderate but significant shortening of TCRB CDR3 length was observed in type 1 diabetes patients in all four CD4+ subsets.

The method was the immunoSEQ multiplex PCR assay. All of the isolated RNA was reverse transcribed with the High Capacity cDNA Reverse Transcription Kit, so expressed TCRB transcripts were sequenced. This is the immuneACCESS table as TCRdb keeps it, with only in-frame sequences that have V and J called. A part of the clones is gone; compared with another copy, unresolved V genes explain less than half, and the rest is unexplained. This sample is represented by around 710,000 clones; roughly 12% of them were singletons. 0.095% to 0.15% of the sample is in the top ten clones. Which antigens these TCRs recognize remains unknown. Sample: naive CD4+ T cells from blood. This specimen's cell subset or site label, per the study, means: true naive CD4+ T cells. The receptors were sampled from a young man with type 1 diabetes.

This clone was seen more than once but under ten times. This rearrangement joins TRBV28 to TRBJ2-7; D is ambiguous. V was shortened by 4 bases and J by 6 bases, with 22 bases between the two germline ends. There are 16 residues in the CDR3. CDR1 and CDR2 (germline): MDHEN, SYDVKM. The CDR3 here is CASSSPDGSGWGEQYF. In DNA, the CDR3 is TGTGCCAGCAGTTCCCCGGACGGGTCCGGCTGGGGCGAGCAGTACTTC.

This clone was observed a handful of times. The V call is TRBV2, the J call TRBJ2-5, with D unclear. The germline V gene has CDR1 SNHLY and CDR2 FYNNEI. The V end was cut by 8 bases, the J end by 4 bases, with 14 bases between. The CDR3 sequence is 13 residues long. CDR3 residues: CASRWSIIETQYF. CDR3 DNA: TGTGCCAGCCGGTGGAGTATCATAGAGACCCAGTACTTC. The full variable domain, rest sourced from reference TRBV2 and TRBJ2-5, is EPEVTQTPSHQVTQMGQEVILRCVPISNHLYFYWYRQILGQKVEFLVSFYNNEISEKSEIFDDQFSVERPDGSNFTLKIRSTKLEDSAMYFCASRWSIIETQYFGPGTRLLVL.

The chain recombines TRBV7-2 with TRBJ1-6; 8 bases are shared with TRBD1. Germline V lookup: CDR1 SGHTA, CDR2 FQGNSA. There are 15 residues in the CDR3. The V and J ends lost 5 bases and 7 bases, in that order; junction bases with no gene match: 7. The CDR3 loop is CASSQGQGANSPLHF. The CDR3 region has the DNA TGTGCCAGCAGCCAGGGGCAGGGGGCAAATTCACCCCTCCACTTT.

This clone was picked up a small number of times. The chain uses TRBV19 and TRBJ1-1, with D maybe TRBD1 (6 bases). CDR1 is LNHDA, CDR2 SQIVND, per germline (reference sequence). The CDR3 length is 13 residues. V was trimmed by 2 bases and J by 11 bases, leaving 15 bases between them. CDR3 sequence reads: CASSITPDSSAFF. DNA of the CDR3: TGTGCCAGTAGTATAACCCCGGACAGTTCCGCTTTCTTT.

Note on this clone: Other DNA sequences in the sample encode the same CDR3. V is TRBV29-1 and J is TRBJ1-1, with 10 positions matching TRBD1. In germline, CDR1 is SQVTM, CDR2 ANQGSEA. This CDR3 comprises 12 residues. With 6 bases clipped from V and 3 bases from J, the junction kept 1 base outside the gene matches. The CDR3 here is CSVGTGDTEAFF. The CDR3 bases are TGCAGCGTAGGGACAGGGGACACTGAAGCTTTCTTT.

V and J are TRBV19 and TRBJ1-2; D is undetermined. This CDR3 spans 15 amino acids. V shed 5 bases and J shed 0 bases, with 13 bases lying between them. Germline CDR1 and CDR2: LNHDA and SQIVND (reference sequence). CDR3 amino acids: CASSHLGETNYGYTF. The CDR3 coding sequence is TGTGCCAGTAGTCACCTCGGGGAGACTAACTATGGCTACACCTTC.

The DNA for the CDR3 is TGCAGCGTGACCGGGACAGGGTCGAACTATGGCTACACCTTC. Protein product: CSVTGTGSNYGYTF. V usage is TRBV29-1 and J usage is TRBJ1-2; 9 bases map to TRBD1. The V gene's germline CDR1 is SQVTM and CDR2 ANQGSEA. The CDR3 is 14 residues long. The trim removed 6 bases at V and 2 bases at J, leaving 7 bases unmatched.

The table lists this clone with a few counts. The chain carries TRBV18 and TRBJ2-3; 7 bases line up with TRBD2. V shed 0 bases and J 6 bases; nucleotides not matched to a gene: 6. CDR1 and CDR2 from the germline V gene are KGHSH and LQKENI. There are 15 residues in the CDR3. DNA of the CDR3: TGTGCCAGCTCACCACCCCCCCAGGGAGGGGATACGCAGTATTTT. This gives the protein CASSPPPQGGDTQYF.

For this clone: The sample has other DNA sequences that encode this CDR3 too. This chain uses TRBV2 with TRBJ2-3, with 10 bases aligning to TRBD1. The J segment lost 3 bases and the V segment lost 6 bases, leaving 0 bases of the junction unmatched. The CDR3 totals 13 residues. Germline values: CDR1 SNHLY, CDR2 FYNNEI. The CDR3 DNA follows: TGTGCCAGCAGGGGACAGGGGACAGATACGCAGTATTTT. This gives the protein CASRGQGTDTQYF.

The CDR3 nucleotides are TGTGCCAGCAGTCTGGAAGTGCAGTACTTC. This translates into CASSLEVQYF. V gene TRBV2 combines with J gene TRBJ2-7; D remains ambiguous. The CDR3 is 10 residues long. Trimming pared 5 bases from V and 9 bases from J, leaving 8 bases between. Germline CDR1 reads SNHLY; CDR2 reads FYNNEI. Combining the CDR3 with reference TRBV2 and TRBJ2-7 gives the whole variable domain EPEVTQTPSHQVTQMGQEVILRCVPISNHLYFYWYRQILGQKVEFLVSFYNNEISEKSEIFDDQFSVERPDGSNFTLKIRSTKLEDSAMYFCASSLEVQYFGPGTRLTVT.

The J gene is TRBJ2-1, the V gene TRBV5-1; TRBD2 matches 9 bases. Per germline, CDR1 SGHRS and CDR2 YFSETQ. The CDR3 covers 16 residues. The V gene end was trimmed by 0 bases and the J gene end by 3 bases; junction bases not matched to a gene: 4. The CDR3 DNA reads TGCGCCAGCAGCTTGGGACTAGCGGTTAACTACAATGAGCAGTTCTTC. This sequence encodes CASSLGLAVNYNEQFF. The full variable domain, its missing parts supplied by reference TRBV5-1 and TRBJ2-1, is KAGVTQTPRYLIKTRGQQVTLSCSPISGHRSVSWYQQTPGQGLQFLFEYFSETQRNKGNFPGRFSGRQFSNSRSEMNVSTLELGDSALYLCASSLGLAVNYNEQFFGPGTRLTVL.

With respect to this clone: Other DNA sequences of this sample code for an identical CDR3. CDR3 sequence: CASSLTSGGARETQYF. The CDR3 bases are TGTGCCAGCAGCCTGACTAGCGGGGGGGCCCGGGAGACCCAGTACTTC. The V call is TRBV7-2, the J call TRBJ2-5, with 14 bases identical to TRBD2. Looked up from germline, CDR1 is SGHTA and CDR2 is FQGNSA. The CDR3 has 16 residues. V was clipped by 5 bases and J by 5 bases; unmatched bases: 7.

The rearrangement uses TRBV5-8 and TRBJ1-2; no reliable D call. V was trimmed by 1 base and J by 1 base, leaving 5 bases between them. CDR1 is SGHTS and CDR2 is YDEGEE in the germline V gene. The CDR3 totals 13 residues. This CDR3 reads CASSLLGNYGYTF. The CDR3 bases are TGTGCCAGCAGCTTGTTGGGTAACTATGGCTACACCTTC.

This clone was seen more than once but under ten times. The rearrangement uses TRBV15 and TRBJ1-4, with 7 nucleotides matching TRBD1. The junction had 7 bases not matched to a gene; V was cut back by 5 bases and J by 4 bases. Germline lookup yields CDR1 LNHNV and CDR2 YYDKDF (reference sequence). The CDR3 is made up of 15 amino acids. CDR3 loop: CATSQQGRGNEKLFF. CDR3 coding DNA: TGTGCCACCAGCCAACAGGGGCGCGGTAATGAAAAACTGTTTTTT. The variable domain in full, completed from reference TRBV15 and TRBJ1-4, reads DAMVIQNPRYQVTQFGKPVTLSCSQTLNHNVMYWYQQKSSQAPKLLFHYYDKDFNNEADTPDNFQSRRPNTSFCFLDIRSPGLGDTAMYLCATSQQGRGNEKLFFGSGTQLSVL.

The chain couples TRBV9 to TRBJ2-7; D remains ambiguous. The CDR3 is 16 amino acids. The germline gives CDR1 SGDLS, CDR2 YYNGEE. V lost 1 base and J 2 bases, leaving 16 bases between the germline ends. CDR3: CASSVFQQKRTYEQYF. As DNA, the CDR3 is TGTGCCAGCAGCGTATTTCAGCAAAAACGAACCTACGAGCAGTACTTC.

The chain uses TRBV30 and TRBJ1-5; the D is unclear. With 1 base removed from V and 7 bases from J, the gap between germline ends came to 14 bases. This CDR3 is 14 amino acids long. CDR1 and CDR2 from the germline V gene are GTSNPN and SVGIG (reference sequence). The chain's CDR3 is CAWSASVGTQPQHF. CDR3 nucleotide sequence: TGTGCCTGGAGTGCCTCTGTGGGTACGCAGCCCCAGCATTTT.

The chain is built from TRBV7-2 and TRBJ1-3; D is perhaps TRBD1 (5 bases). V lost 5 bases, J lost 0 bases, and 20 bases lay in between. The CDR3 has 18 residues. Germline V gene sequence: CDR1 SGHTA, CDR2 FQGNSA. The CDR3 protein is CASSPQGPWRPSGNTIYF. The CDR3 nucleotides read TGTGCCAGCAGCCCTCAGGGCCCTTGGAGGCCCTCTGGAAACACCATATATTTT.

This clone was seen a few times. The chain joins TRBV2 to TRBJ2-7, with D possibly TRBD2 on 6 matching bases. This CDR3 comprises 13 residues. V was trimmed by 8 bases and J by 6 bases, leaving 17 bases between them. Germline V lookup: CDR1 SNHLY, CDR2 FYNNEI. The CDR3 loop is CASAGGEIGEQYF. The CDR3 DNA reads TGTGCCAGCGCCGGAGGGGAGATTGGCGAGCAGTACTTC.

As concerns this clone: This sample also contains other DNA sequences that code for the same CDR3. The chain recombines TRBV4-3 with TRBJ1-5; no clear D gene. This CDR3 has 13 residues. The V end lost 0 bases, the J end lost 7 bases, and 7 bases lay between the germline ends. The germline V gene encodes CDR1 LGHNA and CDR2 YSLEER. Here the CDR3 reads CASSQDEGQPQHF. As DNA, the CDR3 is TGCGCCAGCAGCCAAGACGAGGGACAGCCCCAGCATTTT.

This chain uses TRBV7-6 with TRBJ2-5, with 7 positions matching TRBD1. The CDR3 runs 14 residues. The V gene end was trimmed by 3 bases and the J gene end by 1 base; junction bases not matched to a gene: 2. Germline loops: CDR1 SGHVS, CDR2 FNYEAQ. CDR3 sequence reads: CASSFSGGQETQYF. The CDR3 coding sequence is TGTGCCAGCAGCTTCTCAGGGGGCCAAGAGACCCAGTACTTC.

This clone was found a few times. J is TRBJ1-4 and V is TRBV25-1, with D possibly being TRBD1 (6 bases). Germline lookup yields CDR1 MGHDK and CDR2 SYGVNS. The CDR3 length is 15 residues. V lost 4 bases, J lost 7 bases, and 16 bases lay in between. The CDR3 is CASSAPAGDGEKLFF. CDR3 sequence (DNA): TGTGCCAGCAGTGCCCCTGCAGGGGATGGTGAAAAACTGTTTTTT.

This clone was seen a handful of times. The chain uses TRBV18 and TRBJ2-7, with a weak D call TRBD1 (5 bases). In germline, CDR1 is KGHSH, CDR2 LQKENI. Trimming took 2 bases from V and 0 from J, leaving 8 bases between them. This CDR3 has 14 amino acids. CDR3 coding DNA: TGTGCCAGCTCACCAACCAGGGCCTCCTACGAGCAGTACTTC. Protein sequence: CASSPTRASYEQYF.

This clone appeared a few times. V usage is TRBV29-1 and J usage is TRBJ1-2, with D uncertain. This CDR3 has 12 residues. Trimming stripped 4 bases from V and 4 bases from J, with 10 bases between. CDR1 is SQVTM, CDR2 ANQGSEA, per germline. CDR3 loop: CSVGEWGYGYTF. CDR3 sequence (DNA): TGCAGCGTTGGTGAATGGGGCTATGGCTACACCTTC.

The chain has TRBV6-5 and TRBJ1-2; the D is unclear. Trimming removed 0 bases from V and 4 bases from J, with 9 bases in between. This CDR3 has 14 amino acids. Germline V lookup: CDR1 MNHEY, CDR2 SVGAGI. The CDR3 region has the DNA TGTGCCAGCAGTTACTCGGAACACCCCTATGGCTACACCTTC. Its translation is CASSYSEHPYGYTF.

This clone was detected a few times. The J gene is TRBJ2-5, the V gene TRBV7-2; D gene ambiguous. The V and J ends lost 7 bases and 3 bases respectively, with 18 bases between them. This CDR3 has 15 amino acids. CDR1 and CDR2 (germline): SGHTA, FQGNSA. This CDR3 is CASIQVRPGEETQYF. CDR3 coding DNA: TGTGCCAGCATCCAGGTCCGTCCGGGTGAAGAGACCCAGTACTTC.

This clone occurred many times. The chain recombines TRBV4-3 with TRBJ1-6; D ambiguous. The V end lost 0 bases, the J end lost 7 bases, and 4 bases lay between the germline ends. The CDR3 length is 13 residues. Germline V gives CDR1 LGHNA, CDR2 YSLEER. CDR3 in amino acids: CASSQDINSPLHF. The CDR3 DNA reads as TGCGCCAGCAGCCAAGATATCAATTCACCCCTCCACTTT.